This TCR beta chain was recorded in a study of blood T cell repertoires in COVID-19. At the level of the study: The origin of the acute and convalescent COVID-19 samples was the United States, Italy and Spain. The cDNA or gDNA used as material had been derived from T cells, B-cell-depleted T cells, or PBMCs.

As originally analysed: Reference gene primer amplification in the assay estimated nucleated cell counts. The data were produced by immunoSEQ multiplex PCR, yet TCRdb's version contains in-frame clones alone and is incomplete. That table supplies the V and J calls and clone size; D and trimming were determined from the DNA. The sample comprises 100,000 to 150,000 clones, about four fifths of which are singletons, and 12% rests with the top ten. Germline V gene lookup returns CDR1 SEHNR and CDR2 FQNEAQ (reference sequence). Losses at the gene ends were 5 bases for V and 3 bases for J; bases not matched to a gene: 3. The CDR3 is 13 residues long.

The source is a man aged 60-69 years with acute or convalescent COVID-19. Sequenced sample: peripheral blood. The V call is TRBV7-9, the J call TRBJ1-2; 7 nucleotides match TRBD1. In nucleotides, the CDR3 is TGTGCCAGCAGCCCGACAGGGTACTATGGCTACACCTTC. Its protein is CASSPTGYYGYTF. The variable domain in full, completed from reference TRBV7-9 and TRBJ1-2, reads DTGVSQNPRHKITKRGQNVTFRCDPISEHNRLYWYRQTLGQGPEFLTYFQNEAQLEKSRLLSDRFSAERPKGSFSTLEIQRTEQGDSAMYLCASSPTGYYGYTFGSGTRLTVV.